This T cell receptor (beta chain) was recorded in a study of blood T cells in healthy people across ages. Using a J-beta primer mix together with a sample-barcoded 5' primer, a second PCR was run for roughly 7 to 11 cycles. One entry per CDR3 protein, called by TCRdb with MiXCR from the 5' RACE reads. The profile covers 700,000 or so distinct CDR3 sequences, with 40% to 45% appearing a single time and about 32% taken by the ten largest. This receptor was obtained from a man at least 80 years old in good health. The sample was blood.

The CDR3 DNA reads TGCAGTGCTCCCCTCGGGACAGGGGGCTGGGAGCAGTACTTC. Residues: CSAPLGTGGWEQYF. The V gene is TRBV20-1, the J gene TRBJ2-7; 12 bases match TRBD1. Germline CDR1 DFQATT, CDR2 SNEGSKA (reference sequence). After removal of 5 bases from V and 7 bases from J, the junction contained 9 bases not matched to a gene. The CDR3 sequence is 14 residues long.